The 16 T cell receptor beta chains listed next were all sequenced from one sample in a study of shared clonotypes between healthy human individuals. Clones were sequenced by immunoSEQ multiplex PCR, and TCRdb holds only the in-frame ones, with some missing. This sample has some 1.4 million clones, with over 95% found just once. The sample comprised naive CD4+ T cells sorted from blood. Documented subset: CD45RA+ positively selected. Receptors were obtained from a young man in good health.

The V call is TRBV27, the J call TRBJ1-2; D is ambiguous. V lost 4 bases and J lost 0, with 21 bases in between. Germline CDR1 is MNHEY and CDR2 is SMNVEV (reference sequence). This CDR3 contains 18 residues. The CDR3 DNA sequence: TGTGCCAGCAGTTATAACGGGGTAGGGAAGGGAGCTAACTATGGCTACACCTTC. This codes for CASSYNGVGKGANYGYTF.

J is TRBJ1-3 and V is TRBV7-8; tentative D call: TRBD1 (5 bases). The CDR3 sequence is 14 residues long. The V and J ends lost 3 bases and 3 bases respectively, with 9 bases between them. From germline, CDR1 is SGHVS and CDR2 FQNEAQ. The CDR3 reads CASSFRDGGNTIYF. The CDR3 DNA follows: TGTGCCAGCAGCTTCCGGGACGGTGGAAACACCATATATTTT.

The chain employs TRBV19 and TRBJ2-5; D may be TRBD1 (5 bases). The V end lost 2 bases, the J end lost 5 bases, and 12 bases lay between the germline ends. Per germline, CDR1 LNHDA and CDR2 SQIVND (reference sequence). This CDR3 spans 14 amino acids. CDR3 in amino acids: CASSILGPRETQYF. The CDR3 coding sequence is TGTGCCAGTAGTATATTGGGGCCCCGGGAGACCCAGTACTTC.

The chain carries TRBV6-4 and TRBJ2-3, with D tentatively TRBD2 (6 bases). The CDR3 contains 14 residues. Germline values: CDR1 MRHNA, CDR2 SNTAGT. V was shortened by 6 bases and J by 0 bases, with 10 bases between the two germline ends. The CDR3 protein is CASSRRGSTDTQYF. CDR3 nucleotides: TGTGCCAGCAGCAGGAGGGGTAGCACAGATACGCAGTATTTT.

This chain's CDR3 is CASSPTSGFDYEQYF. DNA for the CDR3: TGTGCCAGCTCTCCTACGAGCGGCTTTGACTACGAGCAGTACTTC. The chain employs TRBV18 and TRBJ2-7, with a possible D match to TRBD2 (5 bases). In germline, CDR1 is KGHSH, CDR2 LQKENI. This CDR3 spans 15 amino acids. V shed 6 bases and J shed 3 bases, with 18 bases lying between them.

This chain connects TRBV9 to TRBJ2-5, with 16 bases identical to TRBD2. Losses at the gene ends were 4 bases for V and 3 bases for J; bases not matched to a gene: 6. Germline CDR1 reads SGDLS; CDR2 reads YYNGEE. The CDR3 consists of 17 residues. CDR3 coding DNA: TGTGCCAGCAGCAAGGGACTAGCGGGAGGGCCGGAAGAGACCCAGTACTTC. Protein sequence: CASSKGLAGGPEETQYF.

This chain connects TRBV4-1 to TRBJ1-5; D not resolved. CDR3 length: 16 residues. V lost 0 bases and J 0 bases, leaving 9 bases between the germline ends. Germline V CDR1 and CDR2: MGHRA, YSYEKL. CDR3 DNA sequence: TGCGCCAGCAGCCAAGATCGACTCTATAGCAATCAGCCCCAGCATTTT. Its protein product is CASSQDRLYSNQPQHF.

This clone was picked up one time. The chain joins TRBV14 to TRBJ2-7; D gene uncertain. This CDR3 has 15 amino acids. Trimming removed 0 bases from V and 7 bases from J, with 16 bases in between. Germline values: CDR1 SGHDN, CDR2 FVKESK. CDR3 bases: TGTGCCAGCAGCCAAGATATGGCCGGACCAAGAGAGCAGTACTTC. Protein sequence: CASSQDMAGPREQYF.

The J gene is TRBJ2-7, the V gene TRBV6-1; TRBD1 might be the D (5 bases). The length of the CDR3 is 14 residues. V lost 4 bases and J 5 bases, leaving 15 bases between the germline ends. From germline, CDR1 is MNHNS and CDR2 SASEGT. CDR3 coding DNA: TGTGCCAGCAGTGGCCGAGTCAGGGCCCACGAGCAGTACTTC. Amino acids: CASSGRVRAHEQYF.

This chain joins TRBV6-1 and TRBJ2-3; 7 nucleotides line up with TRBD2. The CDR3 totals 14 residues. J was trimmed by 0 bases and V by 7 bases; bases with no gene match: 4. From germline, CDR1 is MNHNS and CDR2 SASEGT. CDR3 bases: TGTGCCAGCAACCCGGGACTAAGCACAGATACGCAGTATTTT. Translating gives CASNPGLSTDTQYF.

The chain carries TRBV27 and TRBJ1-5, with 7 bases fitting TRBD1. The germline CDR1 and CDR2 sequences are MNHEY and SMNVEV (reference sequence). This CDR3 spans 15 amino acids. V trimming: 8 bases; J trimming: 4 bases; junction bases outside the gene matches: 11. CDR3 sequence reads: CASRADRRRNQPQHF. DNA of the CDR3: TGTGCCAGCCGGGCGGACAGGAGGCGAAATCAGCCCCAGCATTTT.

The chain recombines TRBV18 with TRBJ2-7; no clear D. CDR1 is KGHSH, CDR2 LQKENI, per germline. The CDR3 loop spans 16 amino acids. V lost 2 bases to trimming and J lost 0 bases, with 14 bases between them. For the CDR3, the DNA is TGTGCCAGCTCACCATGGCCAGGAATAAGCTCCTACGAGCAGTACTTC. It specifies CASSPWPGISSYEQYF. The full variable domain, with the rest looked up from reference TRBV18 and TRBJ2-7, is NAGVMQNPRHLVRRRGQEARLRCSPMKGHSHVYWYRQLPEEGLKFMVYLQKENIIDESGMPKERFSAEFPKEGPSILRIQQVVRGDSAAYFCASSPWPGISSYEQYFGPGTRLTVT.

The CDR3 DNA reads as TGCGCCAGCAGCTTAGACCGGGACAGGGCGAACACCGGGGAGCTGTTTTTT. This codes for CASSLDRDRANTGELFF. The genes are TRBV4-1 and TRBJ2-2; TRBD1 matches at 9 bases. J was trimmed by 0 bases and V by 5 bases; bases with no gene match: 7. CDR1 MGHRA and CDR2 YSYEKL come from the germline V gene. CDR3 length equals 17 residues.

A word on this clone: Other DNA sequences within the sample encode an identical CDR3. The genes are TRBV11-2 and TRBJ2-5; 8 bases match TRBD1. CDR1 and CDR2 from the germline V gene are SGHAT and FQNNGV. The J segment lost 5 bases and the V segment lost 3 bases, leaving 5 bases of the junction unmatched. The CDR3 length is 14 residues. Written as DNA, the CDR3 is TGTGCCAGCAGCTTTCGCAGGGGGCAGGAGACCCAGTACTTC. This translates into CASSFRRGQETQYF. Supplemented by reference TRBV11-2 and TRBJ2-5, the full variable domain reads EAGVAQSPRYKIIEKRQSVAFWCNPISGHATLYWYQQILGQGPKLLIQFQNNGVVDDSQLPKDRFSAERLKGVDSTLKIQPAKLEDSAVYLCASSFRRGQETQYFGPGTRLLVL.

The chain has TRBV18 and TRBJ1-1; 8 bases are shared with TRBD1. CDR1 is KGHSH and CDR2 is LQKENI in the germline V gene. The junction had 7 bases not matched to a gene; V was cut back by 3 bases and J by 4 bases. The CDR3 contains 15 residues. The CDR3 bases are TGTGCCAGCTCACCTATGGACAGGGTATCCACTGAAGCTTTCTTT. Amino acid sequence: CASSPMDRVSTEAFF.

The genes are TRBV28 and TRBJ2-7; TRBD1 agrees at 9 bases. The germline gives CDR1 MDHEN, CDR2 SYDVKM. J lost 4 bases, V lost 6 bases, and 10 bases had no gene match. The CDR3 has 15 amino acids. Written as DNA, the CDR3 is TGTGCCAGCAGAAGCACCCGGGACAGGGAATACGAGCAGTACTTC. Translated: CASRSTRDREYEQYF.